This TCR beta chain is from a study of blood T cell repertoires in COVID-19. Study information: Both acute and convalescent COVID-19 samples were obtained from the United States, Italy and Spain. Sources were T cells, B-cell-depleted T cells, or PBMCs; the material itself was cDNA or gDNA.

How the authors handled the data: From reference gene primer amplification, estimates of nucleated cell counts were derived. Sequenced by immunoSEQ multiplex PCR; TCRdb stores in-frame clones only, minus some. Clonal size and the V and J genes are those of that table, whereas D and trimming came from the DNA. The table records some 180,000 clones, around 85% of them present only once. This CDR3 is 16 amino acids long. Per germline, CDR1 SGHTA and CDR2 FQGNSA. The V and J ends lost 0 bases and 7 bases respectively, with 19 bases between them. The V gene is TRBV7-2, the J gene TRBJ2-7; possibly TRBD2 for D (5 bases). The sequence was collected from a man between 50 and 59 years old who had recovered from COVID-19. Sequenced input: peripheral blood. The CDR3 nucleotides read TGTGCCAGCAGCTTAGCCCCCCAAGCCGCGGGTAGGGAGCAGTACTTC. It is translated as CASSLAPQAAGREQYF.